This TCR beta chain originates from a study of T cells in tuberculosis. The study's findings and limits: Active tuberculosis cases were adults; controls were adolescents. Using the GMM-specific repertoire gave around 90% accuracy versus roughly 70% with motifs.

Turning to this clone: As yet, its antigen is unknown.

Tuberculin skin test and IGRA determined adolescents' latent tuberculosis status at entry. Each clinical donor contributed on average about 96,000 T cells from unsorted cryopreserved PBMC. TCRdb's copy holds only in-frame clones and misses some; the assay was immunoSEQ multiplex PCR. The table shows around 35,000 clones, with about 93% occurring only once. What was sequenced was PBMCs. The TCR sequence derives from a donor aged 10 to 29 with latent tuberculosis or without tuberculosis infection.

Here the CDR3 reads CASSPHTSGVYNEQFF. For the CDR3, the DNA is TGTGCCAGCAGCCCCCATACTAGCGGGGTCTACAATGAGCAGTTCTTC. The rearrangement joins TRBV7-3 to TRBJ2-1; 10 nucleotides line up with TRBD2. The CDR3 covers 16 residues. The V segment lost 5 bases and the J segment 3 bases; nucleotides outside the gene matches: 7. Germline V gene data show CDR1 as SGHTA and CDR2 as FQGTGA.